What follows are 20 T cell receptor beta chains derived from one specimen sequenced in a study of siplizumab effects on memory and regulatory T cells. Assay: immunoSEQ multiplex PCR; the TCRdb copy retains only in-frame clones and omits some. The sample holds tens of thousands of clones; about 90% are singletons and the top ten take approximately 28%. Sequencing input: CD8+ T cells sorted from blood. Source of these receptors: a human donor in good health.

V gene TRBV2 combines with J gene TRBJ1-2; TRBD1 might be the D (5 bases). V was cut by 4 bases and J by 10 bases, with 13 bases left in between. In germline, CDR1 is SNHLY, CDR2 FYNNEI. CDR3 size: 12 residues. The CDR3 spells CASSGQLADYTF. For the CDR3, the DNA is TGTGCCAGCAGTGGACAGCTGGCCGACTACACCTTC.

The J gene is TRBJ2-7, the V gene TRBV6-5, with 8 bases aligning to TRBD2. The CDR3 runs 14 residues. J was trimmed by 3 bases and V by 2 bases; bases with no gene match: 3. CDR1 MNHEY and CDR2 SVGAGI come from the germline V gene. CDR3 nucleotide sequence: TGTGCCAGCAGTTACGGGGCGGGGGGCTACGAGCAGTACTTC. Encoded protein: CASSYGAGGYEQYF.

This chain links TRBV5-4 with TRBJ2-4; no clear D. The germline V and J ends were trimmed by 0 bases and 0 bases, with 10 bases remaining between them. Germline assignment: CDR1 SGHNT and CDR2 YYREEE (reference sequence). The CDR3 is made up of 16 amino acids. The CDR3 DNA reads as TGTGCCAGCAGCTTGGTAGGCAGCTTAGCCAAAAACATTCAGTACTTC. Its protein is CASSLVGSLAKNIQYF.

This clone has a single count. The V gene is TRBV2, the J gene TRBJ1-5; D ambiguous. Trimming pared 5 bases from V and 1 base from J, leaving 9 bases between. Germline V lookup: CDR1 SNHLY, CDR2 FYNNEI. CDR3 size: 14 residues. The CDR3 loop is CASSPVISNQPQHF. The CDR3 nucleotides are TGTGCCAGCAGTCCTGTAATAAGCAATCAGCCCCAGCATTTT. The complete variable domain, with remaining parts taken from reference TRBV2 and TRBJ1-5, reads EPEVTQTPSHQVTQMGQEVILRCVPISNHLYFYWYRQILGQKVEFLVSFYNNEISEKSEIFDDQFSVERPDGSNFTLKIRSTKLEDSAMYFCASSPVISNQPQHFGDGTRLSIL.

This clone was detected only once. The gene calls are TRBV6-5 and TRBJ2-2; a weak D match, TRBD1 (6 bases). Germline assignment: CDR1 MNHEY and CDR2 SVGAGI. The CDR3 spans 15 residues. Trimming left V 5 bases short and J 2 bases short, with 12 bases between. In nucleotides, the CDR3 is TGTGCCAGCAGTCACCTGGACAGTAACACCGGGGAGCTGTTTTTT. Translated, it gives CASSHLDSNTGELFF.

This clone was recorded only once. The chain carries TRBV29-1 and TRBJ2-7; TRBD1 matches at 8 bases. CDR1 SQVTM and CDR2 ANQGSEA come from the germline V gene. V was pared by 0 bases and J by 2 bases, with 6 bases of the junction left unmatched. This CDR3 spans 15 amino acids. CDR3 nucleotides: TGCAGCGTTGAAGAGGTAACACAGGGGGCCTACGAGCAGTACTTC. Its protein product is CSVEEVTQGAYEQYF.

The rearrangement links TRBV4-1 to TRBJ2-2; possibly TRBD2 for D (5 bases). The germline gives CDR1 MGHRA, CDR2 YSYEKL. With 1 base removed from V and 1 base from J, the gap between germline ends came to 7 bases. There are 15 residues in the CDR3. The CDR3 region is CASSQVSGNTGELFF. CDR3 nucleotide sequence: TGCGCCAGCAGCCAAGTCAGCGGGAACACCGGGGAGCTGTTTTTT.

The rearrangement uses TRBV2 and TRBJ2-3; 8 bases align to TRBD2. Trimming removed 6 bases from V and 0 bases from J; junction bases left unmatched: 5. From germline, CDR1 is SNHLY and CDR2 FYNNEI. The CDR3 spans 15 residues. The CDR3 is CASSARGGSTDTQYF. The CDR3 DNA reads as TGTGCCAGCAGCGCCCGGGGGGGAAGCACAGATACGCAGTATTTT.

This chain uses TRBV7-2 with TRBJ2-7; D might be TRBD1 (5 bases). Germline V gives CDR1 SGHTA, CDR2 FQGNSA. Trimming stripped 5 bases from V and 2 bases from J, with 10 bases between. This CDR3 contains 13 residues. The CDR3 here is CASSDDRTYEQYF. The CDR3 DNA reads TGTGCCAGCAGCGACGACAGAACCTACGAGCAGTACTTC.

The J gene is TRBJ2-3, the V gene TRBV6-6, with D maybe TRBD2 (5 bases). V was cut by 5 bases and J by 6 bases, with 15 bases left in between. The CDR3 totals 14 residues. CDR1 is MNHNY and CDR2 is SVGAGI in the germline V gene (reference sequence). CDR3 nucleotide sequence: TGTGCCAGCAGTCTCACTAGTTCAATGGATACGCAGTATTTT. Its translation is CASSLTSSMDTQYF.

About this clone: The germline gene is not matched at one end of the junction; a read error may be the cause. This chain links TRBV19 with TRBJ1-1; D is uncertain. The CDR3 is made up of 15 amino acids. Germline CDR1 reads LNHDA; CDR2 reads SQIVND (reference sequence). CDR3 nucleotide sequence: TGTGCCAGTAGTATAGCCGGACGGGTGATACCTGAGGCTTTCTTT. Translated: CASSIAGRVIPEAFF. The full variable domain, in which reference TRBV19 and TRBJ1-1 provide the parts outside the CDR3, is DGGITQSPKYLFRKEGQNVTLSCEQNLNHDAMYWYRQDPGQGLRLIYYSQIVNDFQKGDIAEGYSVSREKKESFPLTVTSAQKNPTAFYLCASSIAGRVIPEAFFGQGTRLTVV.

The chain joins TRBV27 to TRBJ2-7; D is uncertain. Germline loops: CDR1 MNHEY, CDR2 SMNVEV (reference sequence). CDR3 length: 13 amino acids. The V gene lost 3 bases and the J gene lost 2 bases, with 8 bases spanning the gap. The CDR3 reads CASSFGVAYEQYF. The CDR3 bases are TGTGCCAGCAGTTTTGGGGTTGCCTACGAGCAGTACTTC.

V gene TRBV6-6 combines with J gene TRBJ1-5; D uncertain. The germline gives CDR1 MNHNY, CDR2 SVGAGI (reference sequence). The CDR3 covers 16 residues. V lost 0 bases to trimming and J lost 1 base, with 10 bases between them. The CDR3: CASSYSFQFSNQPQHF. CDR3 nucleotide sequence: TGTGCCAGCAGTTACTCTTTCCAGTTCAGCAATCAGCCCCAGCATTTT.

The J gene is TRBJ1-2, the V gene TRBV6-6, with D hard to call. Germline-derived CDR1 and CDR2 are MNHNY and SVGAGI (reference sequence). This CDR3 is built from 15 residues. Trimming removed 2 bases at V and 3 bases at J, with 13 bases between. CDR3 bases: TGTGCCAGCAGTTACGTTAGGTATGAAGACTATGGCTACACCTTC. The encoded protein is CASSYVRYEDYGYTF.

The rearrangement uses TRBV7-3 and TRBJ2-1; D unclear. CDR1 and CDR2 from the germline V gene are SGHTA and FQGTGA. The ends were cut back, 4 bases at V and 2 bases at J, with 12 bases in the middle. CDR3 size: 15 residues. The CDR3 here is CASSSAASTYNEQFF. DNA for the CDR3: TGTGCCAGCAGCTCGGCCGCTTCGACCTACAATGAGCAGTTCTTC.

This rearrangement joins TRBV27 to TRBJ2-5; D call uncertain. Germline assignment: CDR1 MNHEY and CDR2 SMNVEV (reference sequence). CDR3 length equals 12 residues. V was clipped by 4 bases and J by 1 base, with 4 bases between them. The CDR3 loop reads CASSSGQETQYF. The CDR3 nucleotides read TGTGCCAGCAGTTCGGGCCAAGAGACCCAGTACTTC.

This clone has a single count. The V and J genes are TRBV19 and TRBJ2-1, with D maybe TRBD2 (5 bases). Germline V lookup: CDR1 LNHDA, CDR2 SQIVND (reference sequence). The CDR3 covers 14 residues. The V gene lost 3 bases and the J gene lost 2 bases, with 8 bases spanning the gap. CDR3 sequence reads: CASSMGAAYNEQFF. As DNA, the CDR3 is TGTGCCAGTAGTATGGGAGCAGCCTACAATGAGCAGTTCTTC.

This sequence joins TRBV7-9 and TRBJ2-3; 10 bases fit TRBD2. CDR3 size: 17 residues. The germline V gene encodes CDR1 SEHNR and CDR2 FQNEAQ (reference sequence). V shed 5 bases, J shed 5 bases, and the junction held 13 bases outside the gene matches. In DNA, the CDR3 is TGTGCCAGCAGCGCCCATAGCGGGGGGTTATTTAGAGATACGCAGTATTTT. It translates to CASSAHSGGLFRDTQYF.

This clone showed up just once. This sequence joins TRBV5-1 and TRBJ1-1; unclear D gene. Germline CDR1 SGHRS, CDR2 YFSETQ. CDR3 length: 15 residues. Trimming removed 4 bases at V and 0 bases at J, with 13 bases between. CDR3 sequence reads: CASSKYGGMNTEAFF. Here the CDR3 DNA reads TGCGCCAGCAGCAAATATGGAGGGATGAACACTGAAGCTTTCTTT. Complete variable domain (other parts from reference TRBV5-1 and TRBJ1-1): KAGVTQTPRYLIKTRGQQVTLSCSPISGHRSVSWYQQTPGQGLQFLFEYFSETQRNKGNFPGRFSGRQFSNSRSEMNVSTLELGDSALYLCASSKYGGMNTEAFFGQGTRLTVV.

With respect to this clone: Being one base from a much bigger clone, this may be a read error. CDR3 residues: CAGSEASGSTDTQYF. In DNA form, the CDR3 reads TGTGCCGGCAGTGAAGCTAGCGGGAGCACAGATACGCAGTATTTT. This chain connects TRBV6-1 to TRBJ2-3; TRBD2 matches at 8 bases. CDR1 and CDR2 (germline): MNHNS, SASEGT. There are 15 residues in the CDR3.